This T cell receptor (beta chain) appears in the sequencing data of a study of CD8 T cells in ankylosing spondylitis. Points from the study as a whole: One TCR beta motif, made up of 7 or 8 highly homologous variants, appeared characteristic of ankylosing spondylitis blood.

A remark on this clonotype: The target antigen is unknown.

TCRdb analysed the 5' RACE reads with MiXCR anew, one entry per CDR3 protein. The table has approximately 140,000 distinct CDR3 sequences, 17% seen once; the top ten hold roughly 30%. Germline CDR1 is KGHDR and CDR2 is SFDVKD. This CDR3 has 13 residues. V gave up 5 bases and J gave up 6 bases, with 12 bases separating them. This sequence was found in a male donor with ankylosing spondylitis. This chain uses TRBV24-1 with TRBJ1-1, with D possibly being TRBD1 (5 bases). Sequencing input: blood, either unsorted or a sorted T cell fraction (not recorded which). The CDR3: CATSVKEGSEAFF. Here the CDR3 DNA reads TGTGCCACCAGTGTTAAGGAGGGGTCTGAAGCTTTCTTT.